This is a list of T cell receptor beta chains from one sample in a study of vaccination and CD4 T cells after COVID-19. Their target antigens are unknown. Via MiXCR, TCRdb re-called the PCR reads, giving one row per CDR3 protein. The sample holds 20,000 to 25,000 distinct CDR3 sequences, about 45% seen once. Sample: CD4+ T cells from blood, cultured in vitro, taken about 7 months after SARS-CoV-2 vaccination. The receptors come from a human donor who had recovered from COVID-19. Each CDR3 is given with its conserved first and last residue. D genes are given only for firm matches. Not all rows give a size; the values are once, few, many and, for expanded clones, a class.

V	length	size	D	J	CDR3	DNA
TRBV14	14	few	.	TRBJ2-7	CASSLLSGDDEQYF	TGTGCCAGCAGCCTTCTATCGGGGGACGACGAGCAGTACTTC
TRBV10-1	13	few	.	TRBJ1-2	CASSDGDGYGYTF	TGCGCCAGCAGTGACGGGGACGGCTATGGCTACACCTTC
TRBV20-1	13	few	.	TRBJ1-3	CSASGPPGNTIYF	TGCAGTGCTAGTGGGCCCCCTGGAAACACCATATATTTT
TRBV20-1	16	.	TRBD2	TRBJ2-3	CSARDSSSGSSDTQYF	TGCAGTGCTAGAGATTCATCGAGCGGGAGTTCAGATACGCAGTATTTT
TRBV20-1	16	.	TRBD1	TRBJ2-3	CSASWTGSLSTDTQYF	TGCAGTGCTAGCTGGACAGGGTCATTAAGCACAGATACGCAGTATTTT
TRBV20-1	11	.	.	TRBJ2-2	CSATTPGELFF	TGCAGTGCCACAACGCCCGGGGAGCTGTTTTTT
TRBV20-1	16	few	TRBD1	TRBJ2-5	CSARNPGTGGVKTQYF	TGCAGTGCTAGGAACCCCGGGACAGGGGGCGTAAAGACCCAGTACTTC
TRBV19	16	.	TRBD1	TRBJ2-7	CASSSRQVQGAIEQYF	TGTGCCAGTAGTTCACGCCAGGTACAGGGGGCCATCGAGCAGTACTTC
TRBV6-1	15	few	TRBD1	TRBJ1-2	CASTAPGQENYGYTF	TGTGCCAGCACCGCTCCGGGACAGGAGAACTATGGCTACACCTTC
TRBV6-2/TRBV6-3	13	.	.	TRBJ2-7	CASRRTSYYEQYF	TGTGCCAGCAGGCGTACTAGTTACTACGAGCAGTACTTC
TRBV7-8	15	few	.	TRBJ2-7	CASSTRYRDPNEQYF	TGTGCCAGCAGCACCCGATACAGGGACCCGAACGAGCAGTACTTC
TRBV6-1	15	.	TRBD2	TRBJ2-7	CASRSEREGAYEQYF	TGTGCCAGCAGATCTGAGCGGGAGGGGGCCTACGAGCAGTACTTC
TRBV7-2	12	.	.	TRBJ1-2	CASSDPLRGYTF	TGTGCCAGCAGTGACCCGTTGCGGGGCTACACCTTC
TRBV6-5	13	once	.	TRBJ2-1	CASSHSRVNEQFF	TGTGCCAGCAGTCACTCCCGCGTCAATGAGCAGTTCTTC
TRBV10-3	14	.	.	TRBJ1-2	CAISDTGGNYGYTF	TGTGCCATAAGTGATACAGGAGGGAACTATGGCTACACCTTC
TRBV20-1	17	.	TRBD2	TRBJ2-1	CSARDLGLAGGAGEQFF	TGCAGTGCTAGAGATTTGGGGCTAGCGGGAGGCGCCGGGGAGCAGTTCTTC
TRBV10-3	15	.	TRBD1	TRBJ1-2	CAIIDRESSLYGYTF	TGTGCCATCATCGACAGGGAAAGTTCCTTGTATGGCTACACCTTC
TRBV7-9	16	.	.	TRBJ1-2	CASSLGSRGPHYGYTF	TGTGCCAGCAGCTTGGGGTCGAGGGGCCCGCACTATGGCTACACCTTC
TRBV15	14	few	TRBD1	TRBJ2-2	CATTRDRDTGELFF	TGTGCCACGACCCGGGACAGGGACACCGGGGAGCTGTTTTTT
TRBV7-9	15	few	.	TRBJ2-5	CASSLEGWLQETQYF	TGTGCCAGCAGCTTAGAGGGATGGTTACAAGAGACCCAGTACTTC
TRBV2	14	.	.	TRBJ2-7	CASSETEGPYEQYF	TGTGCCAGCAGTGAGACGGAGGGCCCCTACGAGCAGTACTTC
TRBV7-9	15	.	.	TRBJ2-1	CASSPDRSQYNEQFF	TGTGCCAGCAGCCCGGACAGATCCCAATACAATGAGCAGTTCTTC
TRBV19	15	.	.	TRBJ2-7	CASTSGGGGYYEQYF	TGTGCCAGTACCAGCGGCGGAGGGGGATACTACGAGCAGTACTTC
TRBV20-1	14	medium-sized	.	TRBJ2-3	CSADRDIGTDTQYF	TGCAGTGCGGACCGGGACATCGGTACAGATACGCAGTATTTT
TRBV5-4	15	.	.	TRBJ2-1	CASSLSRNSHNEQFF	TGTGCCAGCAGCTTGAGCAGGAATTCCCACAATGAGCAGTTCTTC
TRBV7-9	14	.	.	TRBJ2-5	CASSLTQVQETQYF	TGTGCCAGCAGCTTAACACAGGTCCAAGAGACCCAGTACTTC
TRBV6-1	11	few	.	TRBJ2-3	CASSQTDTQYF	TGTGCCAGCAGTCAGACAGATACGCAGTATTTT
TRBV4-2	14	few	.	TRBJ2-7	CASSQDGGPYEQYF	TGTGCCAGCAGCCAAGACGGGGGCCCATACGAGCAGTACTTC
TRBV29-1	14	few	TRBD1	TRBJ1-2	CSVEATGRIYGYTF	TGCAGCGTTGAAGCGACAGGGAGGATCTATGGCTACACCTTC
TRBV20-1	14	.	.	TRBJ1-5	CSASTGFSNQPQHF	TGCAGTGCTAGTACGGGCTTTAGCAATCAGCCCCAGCATTTT
TRBV20-1	13	.	.	TRBJ2-7	CSASGGQLYEQYF	TGCAGTGCGTCCGGGGGACAGTTATACGAGCAGTACTTC
TRBV6-1	12	.	TRBD1	TRBJ2-7	CASRTGYSEQYF	TGTGCCAGCAGGACAGGGTACAGCGAGCAGTACTTC
TRBV7-2	14	few	.	TRBJ2-7	CASLRDSNSYEQYF	TGTGCCAGCCTAAGGGACTCCAACTCCTACGAGCAGTACTTC
TRBV20-1	15	few	TRBD2	TRBJ2-1	CSARTGTSGSNEQFF	TGCAGTGCTAGAACCGGGACTAGCGGGAGCAATGAGCAGTTCTTC
TRBV6-2/TRBV6-3	12	.	.	TRBJ1-1	CASREAPFDAFF	TGTGCCAGCAGGGAGGCGCCCTTTGACGCTTTCTTT
TRBV7-2	16	.	TRBD2	TRBJ2-1	CASSSGLAGGRHEQFF	TGTGCCAGCAGCTCGGGACTAGCGGGAGGAAGGCATGAGCAGTTCTTC
TRBV28	12	.	TRBD1	TRBJ2-1	CASRTGGVEQFF	TGTGCCAGCAGGACAGGGGGTGTTGAGCAGTTCTTC
TRBV28	13	.	TRBD1	TRBJ2-7	CASSDGQGGEQYF	TGTGCCAGCAGTGATGGACAGGGCGGAGAGCAGTACTTC
TRBV7-2	15	few	TRBD2	TRBJ2-5	CASSISGTSGETQYF	TGTGCCAGCAGCATATCCGGGACTAGCGGAGAGACCCAGTACTTC
TRBV7-7	14	few	TRBD2	TRBJ2-3	CASSPGLAGDTQYF	TGTGCCAGCAGCCCCGGACTAGCGGGAGATACGCAGTATTTT
TRBV7-2	12	.	TRBD1	TRBJ2-7	CASSTQAGTEYF	TGTGCCAGCAGCACCCAAGCCGGGACAGAGTACTTC
TRBV24-1	17	.	.	TRBJ2-5	CATQGSANGGTQETQYF	TGTGCCACACAGGGATCCGCAAACGGGGGGACACAAGAGACCCAGTACTTC
TRBV6-5	12	few	.	TRBJ2-7	CASSYSTNAQYF	TGTGCCAGCAGTTACTCGACCAACGCGCAGTACTTC
TRBV11-2	13	few	.	TRBJ2-1	CAKVGGEDNEQFF	TGTGCCAAGGTTGGAGGGGAGGACAATGAGCAGTTCTTC
TRBV6-1	13	.	.	TRBJ2-7	CASSMGSLYEQYF	TGTGCCAGCAGTATGGGCAGCCTCTACGAGCAGTACTTC
TRBV6-2/TRBV6-3	14	once	TRBD1	TRBJ2-3	CAGQTGGYTDTQYF	TGTGCCGGACAGACAGGGGGGTACACAGATACGCAGTATTTT
TRBV20-1	14	.	.	TRBJ2-7	CSARDLSIPYEQYF	TGCAGTGCTAGAGACTTAAGTATACCCTACGAGCAGTACTTC
TRBV6-1	13	few	.	TRBJ1-1	CASSAPGNTEAFF	TGTGCCAGCAGTGCCCCAGGGAACACTGAAGCTTTCTTT
TRBV20-1	14	.	.	TRBJ2-5	CSAHQNRGQETQYF	TGCAGTGCTCACCAGAACCGGGGACAAGAGACCCAGTACTTC
TRBV7-3	14	.	TRBD2	TRBJ2-3	CASSIAGGSDTQYF	TGTGCCAGCAGCATAGCGGGAGGGAGTGATACGCAGTATTTT
TRBV7-2	16	.	.	TRBJ2-2	CASSLEPILNTGELFF	TGTGCCAGCAGCTTAGAACCGATCCTAAACACCGGGGAGCTGTTTTTT
TRBV19	15	few	TRBD1	TRBJ2-7	CASSFTGALGGEQYF	TGTGCCAGTAGTTTTACAGGGGCTTTGGGTGGCGAGCAGTACTTC